This T cell receptor beta chain comes out of a study of CD8+ T cells in alopecia areata. As the sequencing template, cDNA was produced by extracting RNA and reverse transcribing it. Profiled with immunoSEQ multiplex PCR; TCRdb holds only in-frame clones, not every one. In the table there are 140,000 to 150,000 clones, roughly 58% of which are singletons. CDR1 and CDR2 (germline): LGHNA, YNFKEQ. The CDR3 covers 15 residues. Trimming pared 0 bases from V and 1 base from J, leaving 9 bases between. The genes are TRBV4-2 and TRBJ1-1; TRBD1 is a possible D gene (6 bases). The TCR sequence derives from a human donor in good health. The material sequenced was CD8+ T cells sorted from blood. In DNA form, the CDR3 reads TGTGCCAGCAGCCAAGACCCACAGGGGAACACTGAAGCTTTCTTT. Amino acid sequence: CASSQDPQGNTEAFF.